The clone carrying this T cell receptor beta chain was counted between two and nine times. Its antigen is not identified. Sample barcodes and UMIs were carried by the TCR alpha and TCR beta cDNA libraries that 5'RACE generated with constant-segment primers. In TCRdb, the 5' RACE reads were re-called with MiXCR into one record per CDR3 protein. The table includes about 180,000 distinct CDR3 sequences, 16% detected once. This entry belongs to a study of T-cell memory formation after mild COVID-19. Points from the study as a whole: The pre-infection memory compartment contained some responding clones, suggesting cross-reactive memory joined. Contracting CD8+ clones were enriched in EMRA, CD4+ mainly in CM and EM. A second wave expanding day 15 to 37 was CD4+-biased; contracting clones were balanced.

The CDR3 sequence is 15 residues long. Germline CDR1 reads GTSNPN; CDR2 reads SVGIG (reference sequence). The ends were cut back, 4 bases at V and 0 bases at J, with 10 bases in the middle. This clonotype was obtained from an adult woman who had mild COVID-19 (a few samples of this study predate the infection). Cell type and time point are not known. Material: PBMCs or a T cell subset sorted from them (not recorded which). This chain connects TRBV30 to TRBJ2-6; no clear D. Written as DNA, the CDR3 is TGTGCCTGGACCCCCCCCGGCTCTGGGGCCAACGTCCTGACTTTC. It yields the protein CAWTPPGSGANVLTF.